A single sample is the source of the 13 T cell receptor beta chains below, sequenced in a study of blood T cell repertoires in COVID-19. The table came from immunoSEQ multiplex PCR; TCRdb's copy has only in-frame clones and leaves some out. In the table there are 330,000 or so clones, about nine tenths of which are singletons. Input material: PBMCs or T cells enriched from blood (not recorded which). The receptors come from a woman aged 25-40 years who had been exposed to COVID-19.

This clone was observed once. The chain is built from TRBV5-1 and TRBJ2-1; D is undetermined. Germline-derived CDR1 and CDR2 are SGHRS and YFSETQ. V dropped 4 bases and J dropped 0 bases, with 14 bases sitting between them. This CDR3 spans 16 amino acids. As DNA, the CDR3 is TGCGCCAGCAGCCCCGACGACTCGAGCTCCTACAATGAGCAGTTCTTC. Translated, it gives CASSPDDSSSYNEQFF.

The rearrangement links TRBV7-3 to TRBJ2-1; TRBD2 is a possible D gene (5 bases). Germline V gene lookup returns CDR1 SGHTA and CDR2 FQGTGA. The CDR3 runs to 15 residues. V lost 3 bases and J lost 6, with 15 bases in between. The CDR3 DNA sequence: TGTGCCAGCAGCTTCGACCTAGCTCGGGTCAATGAGCAGTTCTTC. The encoded protein is CASSFDLARVNEQFF.

This clone appeared once. The gene calls are TRBV9 and TRBJ2-5, with D perhaps TRBD2 (7 bases). The CDR3 runs to 15 residues. Germline assignment: CDR1 SGDLS and CDR2 YYNGEE. The ends were cut back, 0 bases at V and 5 bases at J, with 14 bases in the middle. CDR3 bases: TGTGCCAGCAGCGTAGAAGGGGGAGGGCGCGAGACCCAGTACTTC. Its translation: CASSVEGGGRETQYF. Together with reference TRBV9 and TRBJ2-5, the CDR3 gives the full variable domain: DSGVTQTPKHLITATGQRVTLRCSPRSGDLSVYWYQQSLDQGLQFLIQYYNGEERAKGNILERFSAQQFPDLHSELNLSSLELGDSALYFCASSVEGGGRETQYFGPGTRLLVL.

This chain joins TRBV18 and TRBJ2-1, with 15 nucleotides matching TRBD2. This CDR3 is built from 16 residues. Germline assignment: CDR1 KGHSH and CDR2 LQKENI. After removal of 3 bases from V and 12 bases from J, the junction contained 9 bases not matched to a gene. Here the CDR3 DNA reads TGTGCCAGCTCACCGATCACCGGGACTAGCGGGAGGTGGCAGTTCTTC. Its translation: CASSPITGTSGRWQFF.

This chain links TRBV2 with TRBJ2-4; 11 nucleotides line up with TRBD2. There are 15 residues in the CDR3. The V gene's germline CDR1 is SNHLY and CDR2 FYNNEI. V was clipped by 7 bases and J by 8 bases; unmatched bases: 10. CDR3 sequence reads: CASNSLAGGGDIQYF. The CDR3 bases are TGTGCCAGCAACTCCCTAGCGGGAGGTGGAGACATTCAGTACTTC. Drawing the rest from reference TRBV2 and TRBJ2-4, the complete variable domain is EPEVTQTPSHQVTQMGQEVILRCVPISNHLYFYWYRQILGQKVEFLVSFYNNEISEKSEIFDDQFSVERPDGSNFTLKIRSTKLEDSAMYFCASNSLAGGGDIQYFGAGTRLSVL.

The V and J genes are TRBV10-3 and TRBJ2-5, with 10 bases fitting TRBD1. J lost 5 bases, V lost 5 bases, and 5 bases had no gene match. The CDR3 contains 14 residues. Germline CDR1 and CDR2: ENHRY and SYGVKD. As DNA, the CDR3 is TGTGCCATCAGTCCCGGGACAGGGGTGGAGACCCAGTACTTC. This translates into CAISPGTGVETQYF.

This clone was counted a few times. J is TRBJ2-7 and V is TRBV11-2, with a weak D call TRBD1 (7 bases). This CDR3 region has 15 residues. Germline CDR1 is SGHAT and CDR2 is FQNNGV. Trimming removed 5 bases from V and 2 bases from J, with 16 bases in between. DNA for the CDR3: TGTGCCAGCAGCATGACGGCGGGACAGACCTACGAGCAGTACTTC. Translated: CASSMTAGQTYEQYF.

This clone was detected only a few times. The chain combines TRBV30 with TRBJ2-3; a possible D gene is TRBD1 (5 bases). Between the trimmed V and J ends, which lost 5 bases and 6 bases, there was a span of 12 bases. CDR3 length equals 12 residues. CDR1 is GTSNPN and CDR2 is SVGIG in the germline V gene (reference sequence). Written as DNA, the CDR3 is TGTGCCTGGCACAGGATCAGGGATACGCAGTATTTT. Translated: CAWHRIRDTQYF. The whole variable domain, remainder taken from reference TRBV30 and TRBJ2-3, is SQTIHQWPATLVQPVGSPLSLECTVEGTSNPNLYWYRQAAGRGLQLLFYSVGIGQISSEVPQNLSASRPQDRQFILSSKKLLLSDSGFYLCAWHRIRDTQYFGPGTRLTVL.

V gene TRBV7-3 combines with J gene TRBJ2-1, with 8 bases that match TRBD2. Germline CDR1 reads SGHTA; CDR2 reads FQGTGA. Trimming removed 1 base from V and 0 bases from J; junction bases left unmatched: 5. CDR3 size: 17 residues. The CDR3 DNA is TGTGCCAGCAGCTTAATGACAAGCGGGAGCTCCTACAATGAGCAGTTCTTC. This codes for CASSLMTSGSSYNEQFF.

This clone was counted once. The rearrangement links TRBV27 to TRBJ2-3, with TRBD2 matching over 7 bases. Germline-derived CDR1 and CDR2 are MNHEY and SMNVEV (reference sequence). The CDR3 loop spans 16 amino acids. The V and J ends lost 8 bases and 3 bases, in that order; junction bases with no gene match: 14. The CDR3 is CASAPLGASGTDTQYF. CDR3 bases: TGTGCCAGCGCCCCACTTGGGGCTAGCGGAACAGATACGCAGTATTTT.

This clone was detected a few times. The chain couples TRBV12-5 to TRBJ2-1, with D unresolved. Germline assignment: CDR1 LGHNT and CDR2 FRNRAP. Trimming took off 0 bases at V and 0 bases at J, with 9 bases between the two ends. The CDR3 consists of 16 residues. Here the CDR3 reads CASGLVQSSSYNEQFF. The CDR3 region has the DNA TGTGCTAGTGGTTTGGTACAGTCAAGCTCCTACAATGAGCAGTTCTTC. The full variable domain, in which reference TRBV12-5 and TRBJ2-1 provide the parts outside the CDR3, is DARVTQTPRHKVTEMGQEVTMRCQPILGHNTVFWYRQTMMQGLELLAYFRNRAPLDDSGMPKDRFSAEMPDATLATLKIQPSEPRDSAVYFCASGLVQSSSYNEQFFGPGTRLTVL.

J is TRBJ2-7 and V is TRBV11-2, with TRBD1 matching 7 bases. The V segment lost 2 bases and the J segment 5 bases; nucleotides outside the gene matches: 9. CDR1 and CDR2 from the germline V gene are SGHAT and FQNNGV. The CDR3 spans 15 residues. The CDR3 spells CASSLPGRGSNEQYF. Here the CDR3 DNA reads TGTGCCAGCAGCTTACCGGGCAGGGGGAGCAACGAGCAGTACTTC.

This chain uses TRBV6-5 with TRBJ1-1; no definite D call. From germline, CDR1 is MNHEY and CDR2 SVGAGI. The CDR3 length is 13 residues. The V gene lost 1 base and the J gene lost 1 base, with 4 bases spanning the gap. CDR3 DNA: TGTGCCAGCAGTTACTATCAGAACACTGAAGCTTTCTTT. Translation: CASSYYQNTEAFF.